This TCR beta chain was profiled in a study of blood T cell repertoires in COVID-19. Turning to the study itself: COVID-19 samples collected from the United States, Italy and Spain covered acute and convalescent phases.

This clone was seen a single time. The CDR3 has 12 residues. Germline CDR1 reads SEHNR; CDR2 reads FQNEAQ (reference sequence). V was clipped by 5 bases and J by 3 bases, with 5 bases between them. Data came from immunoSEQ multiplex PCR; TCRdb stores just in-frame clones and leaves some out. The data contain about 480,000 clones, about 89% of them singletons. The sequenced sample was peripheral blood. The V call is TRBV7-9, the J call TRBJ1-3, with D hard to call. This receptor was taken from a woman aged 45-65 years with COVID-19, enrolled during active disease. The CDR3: CASSVGGNTIYF. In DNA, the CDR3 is TGTGCCAGCAGCGTCGGTGGAAACACCATATATTTT.